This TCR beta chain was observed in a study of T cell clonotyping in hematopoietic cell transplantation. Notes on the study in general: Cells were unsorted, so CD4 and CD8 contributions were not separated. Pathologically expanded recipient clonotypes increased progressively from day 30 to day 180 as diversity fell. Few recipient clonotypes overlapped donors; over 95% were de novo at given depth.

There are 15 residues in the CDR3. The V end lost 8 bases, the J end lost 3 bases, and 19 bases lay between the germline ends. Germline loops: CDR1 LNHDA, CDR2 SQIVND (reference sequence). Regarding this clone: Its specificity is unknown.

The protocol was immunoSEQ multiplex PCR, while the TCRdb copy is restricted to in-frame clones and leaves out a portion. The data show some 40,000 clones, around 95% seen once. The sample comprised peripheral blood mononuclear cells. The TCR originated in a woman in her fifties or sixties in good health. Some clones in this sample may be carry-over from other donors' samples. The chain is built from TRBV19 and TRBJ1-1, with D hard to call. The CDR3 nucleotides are TGTGCCAGTCGTGGACGGGAAAGAGGGCACACTGAAGCTTTCTTT. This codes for CASRGRERGHTEAFF.